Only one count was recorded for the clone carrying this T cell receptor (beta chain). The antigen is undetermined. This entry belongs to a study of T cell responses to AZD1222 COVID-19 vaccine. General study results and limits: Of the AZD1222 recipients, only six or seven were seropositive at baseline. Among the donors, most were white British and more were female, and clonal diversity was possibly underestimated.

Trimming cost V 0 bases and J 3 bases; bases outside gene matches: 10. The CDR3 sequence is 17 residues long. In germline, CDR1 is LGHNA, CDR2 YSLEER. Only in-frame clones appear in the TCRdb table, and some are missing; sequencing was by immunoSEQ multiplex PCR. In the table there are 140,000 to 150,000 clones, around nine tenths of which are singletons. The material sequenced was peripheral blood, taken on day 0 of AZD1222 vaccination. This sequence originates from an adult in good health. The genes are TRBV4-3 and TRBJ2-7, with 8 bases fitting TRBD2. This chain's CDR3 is CASSQDFVSGAIYEQYF. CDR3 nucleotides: TGCGCCAGCAGCCAAGATTTTGTTAGCGGGGCAATCTACGAGCAGTACTTC.